This T cell receptor beta chain was retrieved from a study of T cells of healthy individuals. CDR1 and CDR2 (germline): SQVTM, ANQGSEA. The CDR3 spans 13 residues. Between the trimmed V and J ends, which lost 3 bases and 2 bases, there was a span of 8 bases. Each CDR3 protein is one row after TCRdb ran MiXCR on the 5' RACE reads. The sample shows about 82,000 distinct CDR3 sequences, about 5% of them seen only once. Ten or more counts support this clonotype. This chain links TRBV29-1 with TRBJ1-5, with D maybe TRBD1 (5 bases). The receptor was derived from a female donor in good health. The CDR3, as DNA: TGCAGCGTTGAGGGGGTAGGCAATCAGCCCCAGCATTTT. Protein: CSVEGVGNQPQHF. Complete variable domain (other parts from reference TRBV29-1 and TRBJ1-5): SAVISQKPSRDICQRGTSLTIQCQVDSQVTMMFWYRQQPGQSLTLIATANQGSEATYESGFVIDKFPISRPNLTFSTLTVSNMSPEDSSIYLCSVEGVGNQPQHFGDGTRLSIL.